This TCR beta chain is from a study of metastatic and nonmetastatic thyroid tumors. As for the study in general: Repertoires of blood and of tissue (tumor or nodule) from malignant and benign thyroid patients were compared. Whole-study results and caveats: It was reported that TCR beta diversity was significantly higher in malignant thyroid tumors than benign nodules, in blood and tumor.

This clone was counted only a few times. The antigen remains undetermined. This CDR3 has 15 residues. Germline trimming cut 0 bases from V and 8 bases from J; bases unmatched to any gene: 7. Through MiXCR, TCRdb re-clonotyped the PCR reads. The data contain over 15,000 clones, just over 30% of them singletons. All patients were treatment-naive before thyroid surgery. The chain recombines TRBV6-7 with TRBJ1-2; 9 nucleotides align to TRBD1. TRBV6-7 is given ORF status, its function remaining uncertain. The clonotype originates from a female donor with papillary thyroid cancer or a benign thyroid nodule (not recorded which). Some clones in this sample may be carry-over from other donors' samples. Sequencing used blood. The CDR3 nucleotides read TGTGCCAGCAGTTACTCCCCGGGACAGGGAGGGGGCTACACCTTC. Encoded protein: CASSYSPGQGGGYTF.